This T cell receptor beta chain was identified during a study of CD4 T cell repertoires in COVID-19. Study-level background: CFSE-low cells expanded less than 13 days with IL-2, then restimulated with other coronavirus spikes.

The assay was immunoSEQ multiplex PCR, and TCRdb's table has in-frame clones only and misses some. Of several thousand clones in the sample, 80% to 85% are singletons; the top ten hold 2% to 2.5%. These memory T cells were uncultured and sequenced directly after ex vivo isolation. This CDR3 is built from 17 residues. CDR1 LNHDA and CDR2 SQIVND come from the germline V gene (reference sequence). Trimming at V came to 3 bases and at J to 4 bases, leaving 8 bases not matched to a gene. This clone was counted a few times. Its antigen is unknown. Study-wide findings and caveats: Sharing of several most expanded SARS-CoV-2-reactive clonotypes across memory subsets suggested intraclonal diversification.

The TCR originated in a human donor who had COVID-19. The gene calls are TRBV19 and TRBJ2-3, with TRBD2 identical over 12 bases. The source material was effector memory CD4+ T cells from blood, sampled before the COVID-19 pandemic. The chain's CDR3 is CASSMSRLAGVADTQYF. CDR3 nucleotides: TGTGCCAGTAGTATGTCACGACTAGCGGGAGTAGCAGATACGCAGTATTTT.